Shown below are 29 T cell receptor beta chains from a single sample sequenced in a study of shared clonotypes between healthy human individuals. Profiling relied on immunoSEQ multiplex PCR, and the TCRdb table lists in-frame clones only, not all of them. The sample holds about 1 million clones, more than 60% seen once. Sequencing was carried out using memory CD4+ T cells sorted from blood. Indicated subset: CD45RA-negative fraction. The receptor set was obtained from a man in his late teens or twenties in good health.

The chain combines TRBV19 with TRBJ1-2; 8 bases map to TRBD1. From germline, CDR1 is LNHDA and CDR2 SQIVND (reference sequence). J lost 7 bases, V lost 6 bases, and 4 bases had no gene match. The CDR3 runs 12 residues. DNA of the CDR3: TGTGCCAGTAGCGGACAGGGAAGTGGCTACACCTTC. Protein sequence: CASSGQGSGYTF.

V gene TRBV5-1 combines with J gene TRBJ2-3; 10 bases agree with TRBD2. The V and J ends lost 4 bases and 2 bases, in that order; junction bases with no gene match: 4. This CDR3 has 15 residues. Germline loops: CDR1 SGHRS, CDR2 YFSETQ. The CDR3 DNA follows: TGCGCCAGCAGCCTACTAGCGGGGTTCACAGATACGCAGTATTTT. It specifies CASSLLAGFTDTQYF.

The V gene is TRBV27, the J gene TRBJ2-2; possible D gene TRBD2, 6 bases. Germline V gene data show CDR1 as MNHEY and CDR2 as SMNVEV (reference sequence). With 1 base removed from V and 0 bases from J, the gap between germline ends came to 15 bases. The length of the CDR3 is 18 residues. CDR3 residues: CASSLWGVRLANTGELFF. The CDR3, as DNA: TGTGCCAGCAGTTTATGGGGGGTAAGACTCGCGAACACCGGGGAGCTGTTTTTT.

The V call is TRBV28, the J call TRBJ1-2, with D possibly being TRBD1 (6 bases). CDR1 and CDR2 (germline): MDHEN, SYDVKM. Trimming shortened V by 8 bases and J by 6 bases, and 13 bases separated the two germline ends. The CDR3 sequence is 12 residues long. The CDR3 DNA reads TGTGCCAGCGTGGACAGATATAATGGCTACACCTTC. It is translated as CASVDRYNGYTF.

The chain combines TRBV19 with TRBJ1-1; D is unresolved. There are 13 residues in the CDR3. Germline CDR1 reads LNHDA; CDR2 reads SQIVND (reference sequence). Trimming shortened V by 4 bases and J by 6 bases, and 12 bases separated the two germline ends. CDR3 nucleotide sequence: TGTGCCAGTAGTACACGGACTCGCTCTGAAGCTTTCTTT. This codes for CASSTRTRSEAFF.

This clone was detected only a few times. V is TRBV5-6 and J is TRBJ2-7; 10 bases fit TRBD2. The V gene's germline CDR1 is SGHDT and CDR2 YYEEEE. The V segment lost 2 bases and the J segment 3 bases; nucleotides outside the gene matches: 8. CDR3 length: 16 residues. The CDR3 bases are TGTGCCAGCAGCTTAACGACTAGCGGGCTCCTCTACGAGCAGTACTTC. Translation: CASSLTTSGLLYEQYF.

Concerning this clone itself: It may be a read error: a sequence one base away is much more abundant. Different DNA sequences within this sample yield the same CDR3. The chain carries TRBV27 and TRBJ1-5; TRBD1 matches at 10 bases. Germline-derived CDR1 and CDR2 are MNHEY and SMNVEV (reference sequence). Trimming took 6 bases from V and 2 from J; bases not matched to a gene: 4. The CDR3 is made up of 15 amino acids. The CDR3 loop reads CASSRQGAGNQPQHF. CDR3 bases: TGTGCCAGCAGCCGACAGGGGGCGGGCAATCAGCCCCAGCATTTT.

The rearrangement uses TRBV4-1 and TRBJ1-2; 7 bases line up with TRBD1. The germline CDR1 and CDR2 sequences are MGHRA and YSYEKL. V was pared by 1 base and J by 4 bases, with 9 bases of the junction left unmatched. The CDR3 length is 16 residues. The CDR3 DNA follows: TGCGCCAGCAGCCAAGGCTCAACAGGGGCTTCCTATGGCTACACCTTC. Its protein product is CASSQGSTGASYGYTF.

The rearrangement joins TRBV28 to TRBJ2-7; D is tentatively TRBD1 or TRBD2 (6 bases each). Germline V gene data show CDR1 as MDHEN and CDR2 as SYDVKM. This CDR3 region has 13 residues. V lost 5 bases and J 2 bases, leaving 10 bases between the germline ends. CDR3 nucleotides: TGTGCCAGCAGTCCCGGGGGCCCCTACGAGCAGTACTTC. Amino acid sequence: CASSPGGPYEQYF.

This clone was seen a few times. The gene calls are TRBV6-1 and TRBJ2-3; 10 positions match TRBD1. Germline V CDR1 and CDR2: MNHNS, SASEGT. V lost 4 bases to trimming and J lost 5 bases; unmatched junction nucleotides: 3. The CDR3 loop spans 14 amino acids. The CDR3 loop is CASSGQGARDTQYF. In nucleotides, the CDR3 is TGTGCCAGCAGTGGACAGGGGGCGCGAGATACGCAGTATTTT.

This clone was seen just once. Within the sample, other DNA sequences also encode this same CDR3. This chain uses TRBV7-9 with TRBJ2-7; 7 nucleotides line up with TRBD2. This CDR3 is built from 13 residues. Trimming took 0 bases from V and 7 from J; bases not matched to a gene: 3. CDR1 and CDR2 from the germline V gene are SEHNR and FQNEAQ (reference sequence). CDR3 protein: CASSLAGGREQYF. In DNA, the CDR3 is TGTGCCAGCAGCTTAGCGGGAGGGCGGGAGCAGTACTTC.

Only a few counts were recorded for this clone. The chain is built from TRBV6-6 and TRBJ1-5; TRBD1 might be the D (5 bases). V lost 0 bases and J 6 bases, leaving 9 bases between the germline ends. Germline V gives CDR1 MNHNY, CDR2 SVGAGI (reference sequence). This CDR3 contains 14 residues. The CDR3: CASSYSPDSQPQHF. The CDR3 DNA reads TGTGCCAGCAGTTACTCCCCCGACAGTCAGCCCCAGCATTTT.

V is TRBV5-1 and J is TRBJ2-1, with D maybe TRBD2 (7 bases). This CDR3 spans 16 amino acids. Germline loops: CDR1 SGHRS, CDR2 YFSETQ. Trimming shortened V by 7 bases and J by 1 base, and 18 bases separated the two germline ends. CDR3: CASAGSGGRSYNEQFF. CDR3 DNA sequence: TGCGCCAGCGCTGGATCGGGGGGCCGGTCCTACAATGAGCAGTTCTTC. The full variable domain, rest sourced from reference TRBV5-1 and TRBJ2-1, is KAGVTQTPRYLIKTRGQQVTLSCSPISGHRSVSWYQQTPGQGLQFLFEYFSETQRNKGNFPGRFSGRQFSNSRSEMNVSTLELGDSALYLCASAGSGGRSYNEQFFGPGTRLTVL.

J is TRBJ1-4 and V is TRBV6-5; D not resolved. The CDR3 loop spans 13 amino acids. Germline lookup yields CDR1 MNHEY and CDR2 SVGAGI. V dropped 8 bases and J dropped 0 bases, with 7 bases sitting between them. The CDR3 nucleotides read TGTGCCAGCGGTAGGGCAACTAATGAAAAACTGTTTTTT. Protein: CASGRATNEKLFF.

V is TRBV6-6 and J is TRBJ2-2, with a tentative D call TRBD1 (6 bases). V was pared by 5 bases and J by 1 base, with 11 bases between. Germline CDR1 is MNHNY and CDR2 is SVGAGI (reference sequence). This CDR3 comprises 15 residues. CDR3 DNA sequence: TGTGCCAGCAGTCCGACAGGAGTGAACACCGGGGAGCTGTTTTTT. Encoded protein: CASSPTGVNTGELFF.

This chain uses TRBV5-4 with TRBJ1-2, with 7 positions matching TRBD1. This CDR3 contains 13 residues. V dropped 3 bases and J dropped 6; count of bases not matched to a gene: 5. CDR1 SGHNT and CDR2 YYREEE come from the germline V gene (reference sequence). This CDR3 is CASSWGQMDGYTF. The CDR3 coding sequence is TGTGCCAGCAGCTGGGGACAGATGGATGGCTACACCTTC.

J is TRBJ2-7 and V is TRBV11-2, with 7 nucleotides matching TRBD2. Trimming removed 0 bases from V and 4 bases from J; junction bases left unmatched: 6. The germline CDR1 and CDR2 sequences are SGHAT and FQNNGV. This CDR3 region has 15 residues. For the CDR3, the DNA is TGTGCCAGCAGCTTAGATCTGCCTAGCGGTTACGAGCAGTACTTC. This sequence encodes CASSLDLPSGYEQYF.

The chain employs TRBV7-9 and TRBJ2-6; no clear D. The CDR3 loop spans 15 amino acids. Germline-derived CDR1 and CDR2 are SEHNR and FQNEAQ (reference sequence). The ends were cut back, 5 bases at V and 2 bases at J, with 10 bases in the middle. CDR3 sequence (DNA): TGTGCCAGCAGCCCCGTACGGGCTGGGGCCAACGTCCTGACTTTC. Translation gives CASSPVRAGANVLTF.

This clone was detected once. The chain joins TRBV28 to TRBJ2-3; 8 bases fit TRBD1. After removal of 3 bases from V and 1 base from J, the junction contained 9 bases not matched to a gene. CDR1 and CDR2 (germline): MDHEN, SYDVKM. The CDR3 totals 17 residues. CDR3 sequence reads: CASSFIGTGSRTDTQYF. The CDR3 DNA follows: TGTGCCAGCAGTTTTATTGGGACAGGCTCACGCACAGATACGCAGTATTTT.

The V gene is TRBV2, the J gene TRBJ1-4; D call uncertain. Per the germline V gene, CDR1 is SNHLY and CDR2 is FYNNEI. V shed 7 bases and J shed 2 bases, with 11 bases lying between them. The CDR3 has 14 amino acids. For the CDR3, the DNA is TGTGCCAGCAAGGGAGACGGCACTAATGAAAAACTGTTTTTT. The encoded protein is CASKGDGTNEKLFF.

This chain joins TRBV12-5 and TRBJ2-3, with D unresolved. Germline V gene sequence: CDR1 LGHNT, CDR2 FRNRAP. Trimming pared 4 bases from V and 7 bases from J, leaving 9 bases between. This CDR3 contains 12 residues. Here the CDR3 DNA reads TGTGCTAGTGGTTCCGTTATTCATACGCAGTATTTT. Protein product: CASGSVIHTQYF.

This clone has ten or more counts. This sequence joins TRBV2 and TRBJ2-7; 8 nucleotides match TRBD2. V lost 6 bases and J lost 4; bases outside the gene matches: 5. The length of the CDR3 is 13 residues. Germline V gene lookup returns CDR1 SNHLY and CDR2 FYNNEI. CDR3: CASSREGVYEQYF. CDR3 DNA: TGTGCCAGCAGCCGGGAGGGCGTTTACGAGCAGTACTTC.

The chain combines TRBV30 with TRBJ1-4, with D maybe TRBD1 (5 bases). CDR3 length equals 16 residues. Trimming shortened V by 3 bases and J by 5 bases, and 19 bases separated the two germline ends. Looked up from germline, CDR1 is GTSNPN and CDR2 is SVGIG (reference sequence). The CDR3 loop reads CAWRASGRARNEKLFF. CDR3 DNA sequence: TGTGCCTGGAGAGCCTCAGGCAGGGCGAGGAATGAAAAACTGTTTTTT.

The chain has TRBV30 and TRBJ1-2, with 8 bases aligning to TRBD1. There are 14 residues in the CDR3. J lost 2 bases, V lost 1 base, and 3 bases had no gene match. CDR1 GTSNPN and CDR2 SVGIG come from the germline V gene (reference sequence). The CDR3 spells CAWSGDRPNYGYTF. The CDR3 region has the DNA TGTGCCTGGAGTGGGGACAGGCCAAACTATGGCTACACCTTC. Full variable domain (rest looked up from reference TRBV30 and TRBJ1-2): SQTIHQWPATLVQPVGSPLSLECTVEGTSNPNLYWYRQAAGRGLQLLFYSVGIGQISSEVPQNLSASRPQDRQFILSSKKLLLSDSGFYLCAWSGDRPNYGYTFGSGTRLTVV.

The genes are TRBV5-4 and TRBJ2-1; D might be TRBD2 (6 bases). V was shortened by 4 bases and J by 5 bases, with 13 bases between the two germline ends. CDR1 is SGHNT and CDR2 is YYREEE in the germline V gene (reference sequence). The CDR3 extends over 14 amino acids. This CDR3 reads CASSKGGPHNEQFF. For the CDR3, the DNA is TGTGCCAGCAGCAAAGGAGGGCCGCACAATGAGCAGTTCTTC.

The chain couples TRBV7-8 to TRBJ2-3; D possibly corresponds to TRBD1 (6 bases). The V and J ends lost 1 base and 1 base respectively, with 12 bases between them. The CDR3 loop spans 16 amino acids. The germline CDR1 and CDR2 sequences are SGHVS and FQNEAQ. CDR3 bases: TGTGCCAGCAGCTTAGTTGTTCCAGGGGGCACAGATACGCAGTATTTT. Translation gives CASSLVVPGGTDTQYF.

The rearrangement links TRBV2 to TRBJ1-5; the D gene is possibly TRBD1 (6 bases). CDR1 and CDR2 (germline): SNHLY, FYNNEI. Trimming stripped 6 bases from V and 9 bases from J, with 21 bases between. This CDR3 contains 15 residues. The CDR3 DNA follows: TGTGCCAGCAGCGACCAGGGGACGGGCGGGAGGCCCCAGCATTTT. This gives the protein CASSDQGTGGRPQHF.

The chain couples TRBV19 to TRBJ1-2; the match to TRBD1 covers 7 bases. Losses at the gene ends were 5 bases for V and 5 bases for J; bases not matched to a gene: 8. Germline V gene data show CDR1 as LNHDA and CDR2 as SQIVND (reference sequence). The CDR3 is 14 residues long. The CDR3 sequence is CASSHRDSLYGYTF. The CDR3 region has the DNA TGTGCCAGTAGTCACCGGGACAGTCTGTATGGCTACACCTTC.

The CDR3 DNA reads as TGTGCCAGCAGTGAATCTATCCTAGCGGTCCGTTACGAGCAGTACTTC. Protein sequence: CASSESILAVRYEQYF. This sequence joins TRBV6-1 and TRBJ2-7, with 7 bases identical to TRBD2. The V and J ends lost 2 bases and 4 bases, in that order; junction bases with no gene match: 11. CDR3 length equals 16 residues. Germline V gene lookup returns CDR1 MNHNS and CDR2 SASEGT.